This TCR beta chain came from a study of blood T cell repertoires in COVID-19. This CDR3 comprises 16 residues. Germline CDR1 is MNHEY and CDR2 is SVGEGT. V was trimmed by 0 bases and J by 2 bases, leaving 13 bases between them. Authors' processing steps: Amplification from reference gene primers served as the basis for estimated nucleated cell counts. The method was immunoSEQ multiplex PCR; TCRdb's version includes in-frame clones alone and lacks a portion of them. That table supplies the V and J calls and clone size; D and trimming were determined from the DNA. The repertoire consists of around 150,000 clones, with over 60% occurring once and the leading ten covering more than 3.5%.

This sequence joins TRBV6-2 or TRBV6-3 and TRBJ1-1; possible D gene TRBD1, 6 bases. The material sequenced was peripheral blood. This TCR was recovered from a woman older than 75 with acute or convalescent COVID-19. For the CDR3, the DNA is TGTGCCAGCAGTTACTCGACAGGTTTGGGAAACACTGAAGCTTTCTTT. It yields the protein CASSYSTGLGNTEAFF.